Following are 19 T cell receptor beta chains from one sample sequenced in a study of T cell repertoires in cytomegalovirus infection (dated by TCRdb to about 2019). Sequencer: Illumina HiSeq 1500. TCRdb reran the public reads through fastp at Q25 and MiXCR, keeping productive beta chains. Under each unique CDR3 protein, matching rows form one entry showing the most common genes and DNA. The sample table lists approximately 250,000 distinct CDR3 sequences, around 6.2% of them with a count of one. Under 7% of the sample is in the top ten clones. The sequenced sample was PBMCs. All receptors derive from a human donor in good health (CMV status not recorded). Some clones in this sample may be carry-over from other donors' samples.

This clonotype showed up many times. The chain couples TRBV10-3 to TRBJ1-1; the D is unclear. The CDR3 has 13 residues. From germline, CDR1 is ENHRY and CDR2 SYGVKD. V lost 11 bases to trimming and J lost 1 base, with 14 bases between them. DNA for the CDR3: TGTGCCGTTTCTCCTGAACCGAACACTGAAGCTTTCTTT. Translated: CAVSPEPNTEAFF.

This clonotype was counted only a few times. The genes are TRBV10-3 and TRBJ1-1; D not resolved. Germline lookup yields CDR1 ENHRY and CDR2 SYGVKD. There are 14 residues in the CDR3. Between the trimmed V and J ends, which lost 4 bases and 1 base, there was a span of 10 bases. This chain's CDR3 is CAISVSERNTEAFF. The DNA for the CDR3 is TGTGCCATCAGTGTGTCTGAACGGAACACTGAAGCTTTCTTT.

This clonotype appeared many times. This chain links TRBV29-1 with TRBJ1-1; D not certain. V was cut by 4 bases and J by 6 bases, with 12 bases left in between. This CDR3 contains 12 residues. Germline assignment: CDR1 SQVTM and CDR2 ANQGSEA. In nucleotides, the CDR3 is TGCAGCGTTGCCAGTGGGGATCCTGAAGCTTTCTTT. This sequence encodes CSVASGDPEAFF.

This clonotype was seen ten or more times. The DNA of the CDR3 is TGTGCCAGCAGTGAAGAAAGAAGGAACTATGGCTACACCTTC. Residues: CASSEERRNYGYTF. The gene calls are TRBV6-1 and TRBJ1-2, with unresolved D. V dropped 1 base and J dropped 2 bases, with 8 bases sitting between them. Germline CDR1 reads MNHNS; CDR2 reads SASEGT. The CDR3 consists of 14 residues.

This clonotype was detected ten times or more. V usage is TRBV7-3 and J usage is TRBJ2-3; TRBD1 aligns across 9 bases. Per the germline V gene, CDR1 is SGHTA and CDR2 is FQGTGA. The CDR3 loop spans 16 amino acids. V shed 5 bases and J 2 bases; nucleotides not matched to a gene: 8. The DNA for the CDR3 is TGTGCCAGCAGCCCTTTCGGGACAGGGAACACAGATACGCAGTATTTT. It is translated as CASSPFGTGNTDTQYF.

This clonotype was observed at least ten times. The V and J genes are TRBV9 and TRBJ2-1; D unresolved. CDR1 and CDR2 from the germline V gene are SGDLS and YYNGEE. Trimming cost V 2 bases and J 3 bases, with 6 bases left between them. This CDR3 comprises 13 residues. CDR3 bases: TGTGCCAGCAGCGTTCGAGTCTACAATGAGCAGTTCTTC. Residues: CASSVRVYNEQFF.

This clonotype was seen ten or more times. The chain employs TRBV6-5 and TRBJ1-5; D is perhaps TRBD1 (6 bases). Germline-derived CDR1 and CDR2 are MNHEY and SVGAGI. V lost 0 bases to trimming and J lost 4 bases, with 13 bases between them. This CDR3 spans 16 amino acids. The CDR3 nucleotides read TGTGCCAGCAGTTACTCGAGTACAGGGATTAATCAGCCCCAGCATTTT. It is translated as CASSYSSTGINQPQHF.

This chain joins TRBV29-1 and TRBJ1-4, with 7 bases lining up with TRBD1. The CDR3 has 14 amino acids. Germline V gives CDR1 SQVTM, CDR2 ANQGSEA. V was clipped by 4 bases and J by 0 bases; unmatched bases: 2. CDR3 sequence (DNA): TGCAGCGTTGCACAGGGGCCAACTAATGAAAAACTGTTTTTT. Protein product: CSVAQGPTNEKLFF.

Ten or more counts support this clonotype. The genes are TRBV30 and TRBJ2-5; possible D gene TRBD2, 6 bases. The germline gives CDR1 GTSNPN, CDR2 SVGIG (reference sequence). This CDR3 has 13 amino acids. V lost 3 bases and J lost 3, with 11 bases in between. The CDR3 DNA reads TGTGCCTGGAGGCGGCGGGGAGAAGAGACCCAGTACTTC. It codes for CAWRRRGEETQYF.

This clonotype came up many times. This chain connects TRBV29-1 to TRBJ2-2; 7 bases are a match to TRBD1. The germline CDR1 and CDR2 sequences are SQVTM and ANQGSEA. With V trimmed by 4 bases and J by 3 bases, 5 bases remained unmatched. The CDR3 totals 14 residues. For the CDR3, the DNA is TGCAGCGTTGGACAGGGAACCGACACCGGGGAGCTGTTTTTT. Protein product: CSVGQGTDTGELFF.

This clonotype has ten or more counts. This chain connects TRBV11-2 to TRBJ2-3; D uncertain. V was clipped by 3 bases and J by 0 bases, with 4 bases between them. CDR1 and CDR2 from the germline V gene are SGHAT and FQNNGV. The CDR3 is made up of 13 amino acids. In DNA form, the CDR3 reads TGTGCCAGCAGCTTTTCCAGCACAGATACGCAGTATTTT. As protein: CASSFSSTDTQYF.

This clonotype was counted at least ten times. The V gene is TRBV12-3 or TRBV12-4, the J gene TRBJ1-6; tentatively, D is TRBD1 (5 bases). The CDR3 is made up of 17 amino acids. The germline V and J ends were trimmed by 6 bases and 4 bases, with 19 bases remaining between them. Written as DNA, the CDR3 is TGTGCCAGCAGGGTGGGAGGACAAAGGGCGTATAATTCACCCCTCCACTTT. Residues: CASRVGGQRAYNSPLHF.

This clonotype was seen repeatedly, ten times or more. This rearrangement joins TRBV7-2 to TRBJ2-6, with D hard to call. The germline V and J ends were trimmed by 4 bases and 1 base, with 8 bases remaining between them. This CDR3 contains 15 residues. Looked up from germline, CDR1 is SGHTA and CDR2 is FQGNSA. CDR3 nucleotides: TGTGCCAGCAGCTCTAAGTTTTCTGGGGCCAACGTCCTGACTTTC. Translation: CASSSKFSGANVLTF.

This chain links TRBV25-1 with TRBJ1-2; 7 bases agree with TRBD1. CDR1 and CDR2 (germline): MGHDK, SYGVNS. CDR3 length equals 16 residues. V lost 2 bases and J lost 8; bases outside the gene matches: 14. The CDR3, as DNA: TGTGCCAGCAGTGAAAGTTTACCTGACAGGGAGAGGGGCTACACCTTC. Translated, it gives CASSESLPDRERGYTF.

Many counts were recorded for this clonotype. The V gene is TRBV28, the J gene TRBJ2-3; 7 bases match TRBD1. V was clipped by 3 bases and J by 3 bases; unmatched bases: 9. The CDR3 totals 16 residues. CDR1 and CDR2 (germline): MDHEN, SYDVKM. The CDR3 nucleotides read TGTGCCAGCAGTTTTGAGGGGGCGAGGAGGACAGATACGCAGTATTTT. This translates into CASSFEGARRTDTQYF.

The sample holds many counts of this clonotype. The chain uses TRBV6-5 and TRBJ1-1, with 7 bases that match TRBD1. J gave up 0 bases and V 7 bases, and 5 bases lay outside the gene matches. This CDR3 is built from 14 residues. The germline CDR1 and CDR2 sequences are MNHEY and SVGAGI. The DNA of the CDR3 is TGTGCCAGCACCCTTGACAGGGTGAACACTGAAGCTTTCTTT. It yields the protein CASTLDRVNTEAFF.

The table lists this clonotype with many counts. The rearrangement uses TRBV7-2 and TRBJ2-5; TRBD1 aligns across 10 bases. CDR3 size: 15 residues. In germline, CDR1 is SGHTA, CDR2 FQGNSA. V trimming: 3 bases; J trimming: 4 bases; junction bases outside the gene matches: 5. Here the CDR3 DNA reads TGTGCCAGCAGCTTGTTGGGGACAGGGGTAGAGACCCAGTACTTC. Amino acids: CASSLLGTGVETQYF.

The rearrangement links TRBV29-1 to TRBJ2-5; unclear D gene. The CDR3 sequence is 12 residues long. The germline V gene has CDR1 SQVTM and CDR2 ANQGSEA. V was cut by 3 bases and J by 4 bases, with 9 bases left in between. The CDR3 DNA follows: TGCAGCGTTGAGGCGGTTCGAGAGACCCAGTACTTC. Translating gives CSVEAVRETQYF.

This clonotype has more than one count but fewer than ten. In DNA, the CDR3 is TGTGCCAGCAGCCACTTGGGGGGCCTTAGATACGAGCAGTACTTC. This translates into CASSHLGGLRYEQYF. The rearrangement joins TRBV25-1 to TRBJ2-7; D is possibly TRBD1 or TRBD2 (6 bases each). The CDR3 loop spans 15 amino acids. Germline-derived CDR1 and CDR2 are MGHDK and SYGVNS. Trimming shortened V by 6 bases and J by 4 bases, and 19 bases separated the two germline ends.